Sequencing of this TCR beta chain was carried out in a study of T-cell memory formation after mild COVID-19. Study-wide context: Largely, TCR clusters stayed within a single donor.

With regard to this clonotype: Its antigen is unidentified.

Libraries for TCRalpha and TCRbeta carried sample barcodes and unique molecular identifiers via 5'RACE. TCRdb re-analysed the 5' RACE reads in MiXCR, keeping a single row per CDR3 protein. The repertoire has roughly 150,000 distinct CDR3 sequences, 13% of them found once; the top ten carry approximately 3.4%. General study findings and limits: Nothing confirmed that second-wave clones peaking on day 37 were specific for SARS-CoV-2. Balance between CD4 and CD8 was seen in clones contracting day 15 to 85, and a CD4+ lean was seen in later expanders.

Sequencing input: PBMCs or a T cell subset sorted from them (not recorded which). The receptor was derived from a man aged 18 to 29 who had mild COVID-19 (a few samples of this study predate the infection). Cell type and time point are not known.

Written as DNA, the CDR3 is TGTGCCAGCAGAGACAGGGTAATGGAGACCCAGTACTTC. Its protein product is CASRDRVMETQYF. This chain links TRBV2 with TRBJ2-5; 7 positions agree with TRBD1. The CDR3 sequence is 13 residues long. Germline CDR1 reads SNHLY; CDR2 reads FYNNEI. Trimming at V came to 6 bases and at J to 5 bases, leaving 6 bases not matched to a gene.